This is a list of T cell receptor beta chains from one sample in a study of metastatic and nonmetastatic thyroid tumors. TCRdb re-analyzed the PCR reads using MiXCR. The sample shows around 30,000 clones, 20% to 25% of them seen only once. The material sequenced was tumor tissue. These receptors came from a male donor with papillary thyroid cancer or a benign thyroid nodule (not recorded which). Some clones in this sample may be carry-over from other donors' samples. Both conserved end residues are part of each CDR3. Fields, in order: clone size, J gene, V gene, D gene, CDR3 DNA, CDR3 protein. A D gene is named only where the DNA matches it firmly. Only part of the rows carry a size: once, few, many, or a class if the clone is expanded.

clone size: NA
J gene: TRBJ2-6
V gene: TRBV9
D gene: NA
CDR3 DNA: TGTGCCAGCAGCGTATCCCTTTTGACAGGTGGTGTCTCTGGGGCCAACGTCCTGACTTTC
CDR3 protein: CASSVSLLTGGVSGANVLTF

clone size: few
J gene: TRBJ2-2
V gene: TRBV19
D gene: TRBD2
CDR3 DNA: TGTGCCAGTACCGGGACTAGAGGGTCCCGTAGGGAGATGTTTTTT
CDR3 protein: CASTGTRGSRREMFF

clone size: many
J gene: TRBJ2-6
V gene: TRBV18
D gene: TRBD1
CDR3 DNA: TGTGCCAGCTCACCGAGACAGGGGATTTCTGGGGCCAACGTCCTGACTTTC
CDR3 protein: CASSPRQGISGANVLTF

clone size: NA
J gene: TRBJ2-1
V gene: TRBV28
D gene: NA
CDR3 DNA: TGTGCCAGCAGTCCCCGCAGGGGCCTTACTAGCGTCCACAATGAGCAGTTCTTC
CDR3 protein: CASSPRRGLTSVHNEQFF

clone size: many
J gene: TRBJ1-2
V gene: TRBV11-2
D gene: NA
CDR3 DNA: TGTGCCAGCAGCTTCCCGACTATGAATGGCTACACCTTC
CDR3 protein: CASSFPTMNGYTF

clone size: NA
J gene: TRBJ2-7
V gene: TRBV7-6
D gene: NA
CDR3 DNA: TGTGCCAGCAGCCCGTTATCGGGCCACAAGGACTACGAGCAGTACTTC
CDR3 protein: CASSPLSGHKDYEQYF

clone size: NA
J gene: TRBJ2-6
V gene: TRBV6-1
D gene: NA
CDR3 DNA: TGTGCCAGCAGATGGAGGGCACCTTGGGCCAACGTCCTGACTTTC
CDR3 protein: CASRWRAPWANVLTF

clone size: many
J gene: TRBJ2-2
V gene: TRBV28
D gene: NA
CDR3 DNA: TGTGCCAGCAGTTTCCCGGGAGTTGGCACCGGGGAGCTGTTTTTT
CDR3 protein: CASSFPGVGTGELFF

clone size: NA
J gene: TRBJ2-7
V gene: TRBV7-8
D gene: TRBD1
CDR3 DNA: TGTGCCAGCAGCTTAGGGATAGGGACAGGGAACGAGCAGTACTTC
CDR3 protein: CASSLGIGTGNEQYF

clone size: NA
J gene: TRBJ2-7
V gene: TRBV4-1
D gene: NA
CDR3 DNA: TGCGCCAGCAGCCAAGTCGATCGTGGGATATTCGGGGCCTACGAGCAGTACTTC
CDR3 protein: CASSQVDRGIFGAYEQYF

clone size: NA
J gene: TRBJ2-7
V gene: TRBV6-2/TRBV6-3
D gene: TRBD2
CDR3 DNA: TGTGCCAGCAGCTGTGATAGCGGGACCCCTTCCTACGATCAGTACTTC
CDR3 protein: CASSCDSGTPSYDQYF

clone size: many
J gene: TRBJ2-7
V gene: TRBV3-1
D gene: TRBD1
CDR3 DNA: TGTGCCAGCAGCTTATATAGGGACAGGAGGTACGAGCAGTACTTC
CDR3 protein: CASSLYRDRRYEQYF

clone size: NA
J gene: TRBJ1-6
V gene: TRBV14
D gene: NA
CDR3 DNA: TGTGCCAGCAGCCAGTACGGAAATTCACACCTCCACTTT
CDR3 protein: CASSQYGNSHLHF

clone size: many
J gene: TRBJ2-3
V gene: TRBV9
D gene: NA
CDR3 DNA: TGTGCCAGCAGCGTAGGAGCGCCTAGCACAGATACGCAGTATTTT
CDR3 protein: CASSVGAPSTDTQYF

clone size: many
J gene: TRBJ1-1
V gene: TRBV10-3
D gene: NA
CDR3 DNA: TGTGCCATCAGTGAGTCTTACCCGAACACTGAAGCTTTCTTT
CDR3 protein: CAISESYPNTEAFF

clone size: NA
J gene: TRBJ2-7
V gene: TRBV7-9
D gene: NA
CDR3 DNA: TGTGCCAGCATCTCGACCGGAGGGAGCGATCAGTACTTC
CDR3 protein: CASISTGGSDQYF

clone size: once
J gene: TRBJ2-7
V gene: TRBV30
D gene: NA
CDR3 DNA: TGTGCCTGGAGTCCGCGACAGATTAGGCACGAGCAGTACTTC
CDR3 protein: CAWSPRQIRHEQYF

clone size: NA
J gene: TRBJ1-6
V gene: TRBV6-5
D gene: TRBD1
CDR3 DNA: TGTGCCAGCAGTCTACAGGGGGACTCCTATAATTCACCCCTCCACTTT
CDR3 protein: CASSLQGDSYNSPLHF

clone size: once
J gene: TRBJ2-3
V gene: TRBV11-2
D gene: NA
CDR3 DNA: TGTGCCAGCAGGCAAAGGGGTAGATCAAGAACAGATACGCAGTATTTT
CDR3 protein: CASRQRGRSRTDTQYF

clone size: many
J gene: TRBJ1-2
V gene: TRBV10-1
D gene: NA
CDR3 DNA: TGCGCCAGCAGGGGTTGGGGGGCACGTGGCTACACCTTC
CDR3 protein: CASRGWGARGYTF

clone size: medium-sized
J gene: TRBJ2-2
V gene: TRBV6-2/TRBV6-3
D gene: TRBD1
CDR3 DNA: TGTGCCAGCAGTAACAGGGGGTTGGACACCGGGGAGCTGTTTTTT
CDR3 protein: CASSNRGLDTGELFF

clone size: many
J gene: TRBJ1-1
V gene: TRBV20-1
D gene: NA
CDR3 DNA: TGCAGTGCTAGAGATAGTAGGAAAGTGGGCACTGAAGCTTTCTTT
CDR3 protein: CSARDSRKVGTEAFF

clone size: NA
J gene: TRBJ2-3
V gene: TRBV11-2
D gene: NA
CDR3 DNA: TGTGCCAGCAGCCGGAAAAGGGCCGCGACAGATACGCAGTATTTT
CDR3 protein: CASSRKRAATDTQYF

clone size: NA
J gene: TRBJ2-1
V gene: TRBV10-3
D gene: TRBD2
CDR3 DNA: TGTGCCATCAGTGAGGGGCTAGCGGGCGTGGATGAGCAGTTCTTC
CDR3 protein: CAISEGLAGVDEQFF

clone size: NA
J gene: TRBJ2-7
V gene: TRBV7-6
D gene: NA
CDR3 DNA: TGTGCCAGCAGCGCAGGCAGGGGATACGAGCAATACTTC
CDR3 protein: CASSAGRGYEQYF

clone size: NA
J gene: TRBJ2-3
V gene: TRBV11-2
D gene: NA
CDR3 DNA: TGTGCCACCCACACGGGCATCCCTACAGATACGCAGTATTTT
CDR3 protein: CATHTGIPTDTQYF

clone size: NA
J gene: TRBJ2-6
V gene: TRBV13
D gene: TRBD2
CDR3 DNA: TGTGCCAGCAGCTCCCCACCCGGGACTAGCGGGACTGGGGCCAACGTCCTGACTTTC
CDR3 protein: CASSSPPGTSGTGANVLTF

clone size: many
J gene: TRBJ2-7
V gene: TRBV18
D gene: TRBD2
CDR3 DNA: TGTGCCAGCTCACATTCCACTACCGGGACTAGCGGGAGTTACGAGCAGTACTTC
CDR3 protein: CASSHSTTGTSGSYEQYF

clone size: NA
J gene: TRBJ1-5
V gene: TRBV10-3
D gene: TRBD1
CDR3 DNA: TGTGCCATCAGAGGACAGGGGAGCAATCAGCCCCAGCATTTT
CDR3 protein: CAIRGQGSNQPQHF

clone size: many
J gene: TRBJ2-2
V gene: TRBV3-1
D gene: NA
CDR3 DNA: TGTGCCAGCAGCCAACTGGGGCAGGGGTACACCGGGGAGCTGTTTTTT
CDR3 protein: CASSQLGQGYTGELFF

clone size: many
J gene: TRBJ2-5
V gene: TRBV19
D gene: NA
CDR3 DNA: TGTGCCAGTAGTATAGCGGGAACCCAAGAGACCCAGTACTTC
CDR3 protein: CASSIAGTQETQYF

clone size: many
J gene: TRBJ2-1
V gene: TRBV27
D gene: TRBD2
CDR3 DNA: TGTGCCAGCAAGACCTCCGGGACTAGCGGGTACAATGAGCAGTTCTTC
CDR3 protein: CASKTSGTSGYNEQFF

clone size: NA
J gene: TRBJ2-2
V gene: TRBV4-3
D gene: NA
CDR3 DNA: TGCGCCAGCATCCCTGGGCGGGGAACCGGGGAGCTGTTTTTT
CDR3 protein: CASIPGRGTGELFF

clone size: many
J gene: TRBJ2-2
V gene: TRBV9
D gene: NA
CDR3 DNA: TGTGCCAGCAGCGTAATTGGGGGTGGGGAGCTGTTTTTT
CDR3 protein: CASSVIGGGELFF

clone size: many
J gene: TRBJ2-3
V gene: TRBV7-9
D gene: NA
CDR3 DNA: TGTGCCAGCAGCCCGGGGCTTAGCACAGATACGCAGTATTTT
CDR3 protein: CASSPGLSTDTQYF

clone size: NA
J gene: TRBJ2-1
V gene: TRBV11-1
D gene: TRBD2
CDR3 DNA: TGTGCCAGCAGCTTTCTAGCGGCGGGCCGCTACAATGAGCAGTTCTTC
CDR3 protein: CASSFLAAGRYNEQFF

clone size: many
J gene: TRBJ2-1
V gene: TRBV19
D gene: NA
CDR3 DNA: TGTGCCAGTAGTATACGGGCTAATGAGCAGTTCTTC
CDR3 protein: CASSIRANEQFF

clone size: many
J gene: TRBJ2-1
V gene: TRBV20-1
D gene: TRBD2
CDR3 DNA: TGCAGTGCGATACTAGCGGGACGCTCCTACAATGAGCAGTTCTTC
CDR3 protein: CSAILAGRSYNEQFF

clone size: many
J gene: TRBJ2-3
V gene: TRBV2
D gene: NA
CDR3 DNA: TGTGCCAGCAGTGAACAGGGCGCAGATACGCAGTATTTT
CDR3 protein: CASSEQGADTQYF

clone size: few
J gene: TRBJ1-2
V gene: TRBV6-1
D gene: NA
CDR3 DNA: TGTGCCAGCACCAACGGGGCCAGGGCGGTTTCCTATGGCTACACCTTC
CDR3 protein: CASTNGARAVSYGYTF

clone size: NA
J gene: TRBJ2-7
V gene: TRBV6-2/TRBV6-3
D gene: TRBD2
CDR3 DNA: TGTGCCTGTAGGAGCGGGAGGGCCTACGAGCAGTACTTC
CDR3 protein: CACRSGRAYEQYF

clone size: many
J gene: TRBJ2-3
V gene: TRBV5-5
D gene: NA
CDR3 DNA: TGTGCCAGCAGTGTCGGGCTAAGCACAGATACGCAGTATTTT
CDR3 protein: CASSVGLSTDTQYF

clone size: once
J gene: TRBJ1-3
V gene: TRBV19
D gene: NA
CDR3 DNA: TGTGCCAGTAGGCGGAGGGACACCGTGGGAGGAAACACCATATATTTT
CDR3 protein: CASRRRDTVGGNTIYF

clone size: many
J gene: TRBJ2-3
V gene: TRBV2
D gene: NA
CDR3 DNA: TGTGCCAGCAACGTTTTCACAGATACGCAGTATTTT
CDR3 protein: CASNVFTDTQYF

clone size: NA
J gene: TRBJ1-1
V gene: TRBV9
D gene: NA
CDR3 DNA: TGTGCCAGCAGCCCTCGGTGGGGGAGGAACACTGAAGCTTTCTTT
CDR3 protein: CASSPRWGRNTEAFF